These 27 T cell receptor beta chains were sequenced from one sample in a study of T cells in localized non-small cell lung cancer. Data came from immunoSEQ multiplex PCR; TCRdb stores just in-frame clones and leaves some out. The sample holds 60,000 or so clones, about four fifths seen once. The sequences come from PBMCs, collected before any cancer treatment. Receptors originate from a man aged 35-75 years with stage II lung adenocarcinoma.

The rearrangement links TRBV7-6 to TRBJ2-5, with TRBD2 matching over 8 bases. Trimming took 6 bases from V and 5 from J; bases not matched to a gene: 5. Germline CDR1 is SGHVS and CDR2 is FNYEAQ. CDR3 length: 13 amino acids. CDR3 DNA sequence: TGTGCCAGCAGTCTTAGCGGGACCGAGACCCAGTACTTC. This codes for CASSLSGTETQYF.

The rearrangement links TRBV29-1 to TRBJ2-1; TRBD1 aligns across 9 bases. After removal of 6 bases from V and 3 bases from J, the junction contained 6 bases not matched to a gene. Germline V gene data show CDR1 as SQVTM and CDR2 as ANQGSEA. There are 14 residues in the CDR3. The CDR3 loop reads CSVPDRGYYNEQFF. CDR3 DNA: TGCAGCGTCCCGGACAGGGGATACTACAATGAGCAGTTCTTC.

The genes are TRBV10-1 and TRBJ2-3; 16 nucleotides align to TRBD2. Germline V gene lookup returns CDR1 WNHNN and CDR2 SYGVQD (reference sequence). Trimming removed 6 bases from V and 4 bases from J; junction bases left unmatched: 4. The CDR3 sequence is 16 residues long. DNA of the CDR3: TGCGCCAGCAGGCCGGGACTAGCGGGAGGGGCAGATACGCAGTATTTT. Residues: CASRPGLAGGADTQYF.

The CDR3 reads CASSAGHTGLANEQFF. CDR3 sequence (DNA): TGTGCCAGCAGCGCGGGACACACAGGGCTGGCCAATGAGCAGTTCTTC. V gene TRBV9 combines with J gene TRBJ2-1, with a tentative D call TRBD1 (6 bases). The germline gives CDR1 SGDLS, CDR2 YYNGEE. Trimming pared 3 bases from V and 6 bases from J, leaving 19 bases between. The CDR3 spans 16 residues.

The chain uses TRBV19 and TRBJ1-5; 8 bases line up with TRBD1. CDR3 size: 14 residues. Per germline, CDR1 LNHDA and CDR2 SQIVND (reference sequence). With 10 bases clipped from V and 2 bases from J, the junction kept 7 bases outside the gene matches. The CDR3 region is CATNDRGGNQPQHF. The CDR3 DNA follows: TGTGCCACAAATGACAGGGGAGGCAATCAGCCCCAGCATTTT.

This clone was counted a single time. The CDR3 spells CASSVDRAFYEQYF. CDR3 in DNA: TGCGCCAGCAGCGTGGACAGGGCCTTCTACGAGCAGTACTTC. V gene TRBV5-1 combines with J gene TRBJ2-7, with TRBD1 matching over 8 bases. The CDR3 has 14 amino acids. After removal of 4 bases from V and 3 bases from J, the junction contained 6 bases not matched to a gene. Germline loops: CDR1 SGHRS, CDR2 YFSETQ.

The chain carries TRBV6-5 and TRBJ2-7, with a tentative D call TRBD1 (5 bases). V lost 6 bases and J 5 bases, leaving 14 bases between the germline ends. This CDR3 is built from 13 residues. Germline lookup yields CDR1 MNHEY and CDR2 SVGAGI. CDR3 in DNA: TGTGCCAGCAGCCGTACACCAGGGAACGAGCAGTACTTC. It translates to CASSRTPGNEQYF.

CDR3: CASSLERQGEQYF. Written as DNA, the CDR3 is TGTGCCAGCAGCTTAGAACGTCAGGGAGAGCAGTACTTC. This chain links TRBV7-2 with TRBJ2-7, with D possibly matching TRBD1 (5 bases). CDR3 length: 13 residues. The V gene lost 1 base and the J gene lost 7 bases, with 11 bases spanning the gap. Germline V gene lookup returns CDR1 SGHTA and CDR2 FQGNSA.

This chain uses TRBV7-2 with TRBJ1-3; tentatively, D is TRBD1 (6 bases). Trimming removed 3 bases at V and 2 bases at J, with 11 bases between. The CDR3 sequence is 15 residues long. The germline gives CDR1 SGHTA, CDR2 FQGNSA. CDR3 residues: CASSFGWGPGNTIYF. CDR3 in DNA: TGTGCCAGCAGCTTTGGGTGGGGGCCTGGAAACACCATATATTTT.

This clone showed up just a few times. The chain employs TRBV7-9 and TRBJ1-1; perhaps TRBD1 as D (6 bases). CDR1 is SEHNR, CDR2 FQNEAQ, per germline (reference sequence). V was trimmed by 3 bases and J by 6 bases, leaving 14 bases between them. CDR3 length: 14 residues. CDR3 DNA: TGTGCCAGCAGCTTTTCCCAGGGGTCCGCTGAAGCTTTCTTT. This sequence encodes CASSFSQGSAEAFF.

V usage is TRBV7-9 and J usage is TRBJ2-3, with D unclear. The CDR3 covers 12 residues. Germline V gene data show CDR1 as SEHNR and CDR2 as FQNEAQ (reference sequence). Trimming left V 4 bases short and J 2 bases short, with 4 bases between. CDR3 bases: TGTGCCAGCAGCTGGGACACAGATACGCAGTATTTT. The encoded protein is CASSWDTDTQYF.

The chain combines TRBV6-4 with TRBJ2-2; 8 nucleotides line up with TRBD2. Losses at the gene ends were 7 bases for V and 1 base for J; bases not matched to a gene: 11. The CDR3 runs to 17 residues. The germline V gene encodes CDR1 MRHNA and CDR2 SNTAGT. The CDR3 region has the DNA TGTGCCAGCATTCTGCGGAAGCGGGAGATGAACACCGGGGAGCTGTTTTTT. Protein product: CASILRKREMNTGELFF.

The CDR3 nucleotides read TGTGCTAGTGGTTCCCAGTTAGATACGCAGTATTTT. This encodes CASGSQLDTQYF. The chain has TRBV12-5 and TRBJ2-3; D remains unclear. Germline loops: CDR1 LGHNT, CDR2 FRNRAP. V gave up 4 bases and J gave up 5 bases, with 7 bases separating them. The CDR3 is 12 residues long.

The chain is built from TRBV29-1 and TRBJ2-1; 8 bases align to TRBD2. Trimming cost V 7 bases and J 4 bases; bases outside gene matches: 6. CDR1 SQVTM and CDR2 ANQGSEA come from the germline V gene. The CDR3 has 13 residues. CDR3 bases: TGCAGCGCTGCGACTAGCGATTACAATGAGCAGTTCTTC. Its translation is CSAATSDYNEQFF.

The CDR3 DNA follows: TGTGCCAGCAGTTACAGACAGTTTGAAGGCACCATATATTTT. This translates into CASSYRQFEGTIYF. This rearrangement joins TRBV6-5 to TRBJ1-3; D is possibly TRBD1 (5 bases). There are 14 residues in the CDR3. V was clipped by 2 bases and J by 9 bases, with 14 bases between them. CDR1 is MNHEY and CDR2 is SVGAGI in the germline V gene.

The J gene is TRBJ2-6, the V gene TRBV10-3, with TRBD1 matching 7 bases. The germline CDR1 and CDR2 sequences are ENHRY and SYGVKD. Unmatched junction bases numbered 4, after V lost 7 bases and J lost 1 base. The CDR3 covers 15 residues. The CDR3 bases are TGTGCCATCAATAAGGGGGCGTCTGGGGCCAACGTCCTGACTTTC. Its translation is CAINKGASGANVLTF.

This chain joins TRBV29-1 and TRBJ1-2; D is uncertain. Germline CDR1 and CDR2: SQVTM and ANQGSEA. The CDR3 totals 12 residues. With 4 bases removed from V and 8 bases from J, the gap between germline ends came to 14 bases. CDR3 in amino acids: CSVATVEKGYTF. CDR3 in DNA: TGCAGCGTTGCTACAGTCGAGAAGGGCTACACCTTC.

This chain links TRBV5-4 with TRBJ2-7; 8 bases agree with TRBD1. The CDR3 runs 15 residues. With 0 bases clipped from V and 6 bases from J, the junction kept 8 bases outside the gene matches. The germline V gene has CDR1 SGHNT and CDR2 YYREEE (reference sequence). The DNA of the CDR3 is TGTGCCAGCAGCTTGGAAAGGACAGGGTGGCGCGAGCAGTACTTC. Protein sequence: CASSLERTGWREQYF.

The chain links TRBV15 to TRBJ1-1, with a possible D match to TRBD1 (5 bases). CDR1 and CDR2 from the germline V gene are LNHNV and YYDKDF (reference sequence). V lost 4 bases and J lost 1, with 7 bases in between. This CDR3 is 13 amino acids long. CDR3 sequence (DNA): TGTGCCACCAGCAAGGACACGAACACTGAAGCTTTCTTT. It encodes CATSKDTNTEAFF.

V is TRBV7-9 and J is TRBJ1-5; a possible D gene is TRBD1 (5 bases). Trimming pared 5 bases from V and 7 bases from J, leaving 12 bases between. Looked up from germline, CDR1 is SEHNR and CDR2 is FQNEAQ (reference sequence). The CDR3 totals 13 residues. CDR3 protein: CASSTQGKQPQHF. The CDR3 nucleotides read TGTGCCAGCAGCACCCAGGGAAAACAGCCCCAGCATTTT.

The chain uses TRBV7-3 and TRBJ2-3; 9 bases map to TRBD2. The CDR3 is 14 residues long. Germline-derived CDR1 and CDR2 are SGHTA and FQGTGA. The ends lost 5 bases at V and 4 bases at J; junction bases unmatched: 4. The DNA of the CDR3 is TGTGCCAGCAGCGTAGCGGGAGCGTCAGATACGCAGTATTTT. Translating it yields CASSVAGASDTQYF.

This chain links TRBV20-1 with TRBJ2-3; no clear D gene. The CDR3 length is 10 residues. Germline CDR1 and CDR2: DFQATT and SNEGSKA (reference sequence). V lost 5 bases to trimming and J lost 6 bases, with 6 bases between them. CDR3 sequence reads: CSAVGDTQYF. The CDR3 DNA sequence: TGCAGTGCTGTGGGGGATACGCAGTATTTT.

The genes are TRBV5-1 and TRBJ2-3; 8 positions agree with TRBD2. From germline, CDR1 is SGHRS and CDR2 YFSETQ. V was pared by 4 bases and J by 2 bases, with 3 bases of the junction left unmatched. The length of the CDR3 is 14 residues. CDR3 loop: CASSNSGNTDTQYF. The CDR3 DNA reads TGCGCCAGCAGCAATAGCGGGAACACAGATACGCAGTATTTT.

This clone was detected only a few times. The chain couples TRBV2 to TRBJ1-2, with TRBD1 matching over 9 bases. This CDR3 is 13 amino acids long. The trim removed 8 bases at V and 4 bases at J, leaving 5 bases unmatched. Per the germline V gene, CDR1 is SNHLY and CDR2 is FYNNEI. CDR3 loop: CASGDRASYGYTF. CDR3 coding DNA: TGTGCCAGCGGGGACAGGGCAAGCTATGGCTACACCTTC.

This clone was counted a single time. Here the CDR3 DNA reads TGTGCCAGCAGCTTGAAAGCGGGAGGAGGGTATGAGCAGTTCTTC. Its protein is CASSLKAGGGYEQFF. The V and J genes are TRBV7-2 and TRBJ2-1; 9 nucleotides align to TRBD2. Trimming at V came to 3 bases and at J to 8 bases, leaving 8 bases not matched to a gene. Germline loops: CDR1 SGHTA, CDR2 FQGNSA. The CDR3 loop spans 15 amino acids.

The rearrangement uses TRBV5-1 and TRBJ1-1, with D maybe TRBD1 (6 bases). The CDR3 is 14 amino acids. Trimming shortened V by 4 bases and J by 1 base, and 11 bases separated the two germline ends. Germline CDR1 and CDR2: SGHRS and YFSETQ. The CDR3 loop reads CASSLGHQNTEAFF. In nucleotides, the CDR3 is TGCGCCAGCAGCCTGGGACACCAGAACACTGAAGCTTTCTTT.

The J gene is TRBJ1-4, the V gene TRBV5-1, with TRBD1 as a possible D gene (6 bases). Trimming stripped 2 bases from V and 6 bases from J, with 17 bases between. Germline-derived CDR1 and CDR2 are SGHRS and YFSETQ. The CDR3 spans 16 residues. The CDR3 bases are TGCGCCAGCAGCTTACAGGGCCGTGGCGCGGATGAAAAACTGTTTTTT. The encoded protein is CASSLQGRGADEKLFF.